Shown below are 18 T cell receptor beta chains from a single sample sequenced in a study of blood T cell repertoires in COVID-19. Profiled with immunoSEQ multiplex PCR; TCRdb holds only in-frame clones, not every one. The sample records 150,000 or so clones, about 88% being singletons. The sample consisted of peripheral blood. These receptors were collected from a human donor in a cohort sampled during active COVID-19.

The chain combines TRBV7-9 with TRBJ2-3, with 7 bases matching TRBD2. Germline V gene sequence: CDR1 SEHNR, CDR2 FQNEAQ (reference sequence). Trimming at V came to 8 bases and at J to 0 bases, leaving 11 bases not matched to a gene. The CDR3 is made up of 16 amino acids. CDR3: CASPQLADSSTDTQYF. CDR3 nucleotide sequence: TGTGCCAGCCCCCAGCTAGCGGATTCTAGCACAGATACGCAGTATTTT.

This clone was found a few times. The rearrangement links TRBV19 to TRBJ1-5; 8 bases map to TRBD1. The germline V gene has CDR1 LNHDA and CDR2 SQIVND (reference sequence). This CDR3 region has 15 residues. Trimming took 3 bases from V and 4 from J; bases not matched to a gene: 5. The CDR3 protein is CASSMVDRANQPQHF. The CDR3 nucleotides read TGTGCCAGTAGTATGGTGGACAGGGCGAATCAGCCCCAGCATTTT. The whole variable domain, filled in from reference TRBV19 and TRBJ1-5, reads DGGITQSPKYLFRKEGQNVTLSCEQNLNHDAMYWYRQDPGQGLRLIYYSQIVNDFQKGDIAEGYSVSREKKESFPLTVTSAQKNPTAFYLCASSMVDRANQPQHFGDGTRLSIL.

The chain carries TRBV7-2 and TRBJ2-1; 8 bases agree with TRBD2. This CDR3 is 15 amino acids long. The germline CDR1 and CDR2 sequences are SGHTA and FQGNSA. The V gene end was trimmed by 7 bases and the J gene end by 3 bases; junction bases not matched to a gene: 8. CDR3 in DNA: TGTGCCAGCATCCTAACCAGCGGGGGCTACAATGAGCAGTTCTTC. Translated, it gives CASILTSGGYNEQFF.

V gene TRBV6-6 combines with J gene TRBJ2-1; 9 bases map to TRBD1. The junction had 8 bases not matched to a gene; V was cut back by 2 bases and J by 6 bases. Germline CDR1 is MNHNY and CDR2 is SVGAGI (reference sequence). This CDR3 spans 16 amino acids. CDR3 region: CASSYPAGTGRNEQFF. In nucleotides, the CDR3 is TGTGCCAGCAGTTACCCCGCCGGGACAGGGCGCAATGAGCAGTTCTTC.

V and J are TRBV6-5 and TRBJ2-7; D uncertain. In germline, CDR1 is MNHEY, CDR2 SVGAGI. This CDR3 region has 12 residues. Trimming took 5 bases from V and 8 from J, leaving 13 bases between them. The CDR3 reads CASSTHPTQQYF. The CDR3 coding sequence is TGTGCCAGCAGTACGCATCCTACCCAGCAGTACTTC.

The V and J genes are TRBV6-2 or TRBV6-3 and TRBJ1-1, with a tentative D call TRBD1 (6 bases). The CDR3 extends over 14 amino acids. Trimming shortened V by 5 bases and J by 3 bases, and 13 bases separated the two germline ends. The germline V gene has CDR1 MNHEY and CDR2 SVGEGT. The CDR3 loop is CASSHRVGYTEAFF. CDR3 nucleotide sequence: TGTGCCAGCAGTCACAGGGTGGGGTACACTGAAGCTTTCTTT.

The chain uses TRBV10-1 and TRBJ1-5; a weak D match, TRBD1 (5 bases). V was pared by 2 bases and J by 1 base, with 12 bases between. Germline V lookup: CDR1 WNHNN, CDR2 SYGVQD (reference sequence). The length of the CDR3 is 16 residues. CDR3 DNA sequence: TGCGCCAGCAGTGAGGGGAAGGCAGGGAGCAATCAGCCCCAGCATTTT. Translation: CASSEGKAGSNQPQHF.

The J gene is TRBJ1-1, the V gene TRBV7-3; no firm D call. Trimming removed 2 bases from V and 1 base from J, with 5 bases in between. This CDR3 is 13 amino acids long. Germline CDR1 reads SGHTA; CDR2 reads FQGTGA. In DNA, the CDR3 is TGTGCCAGCAGCTTATCCGGGAACACTGAAGCTTTCTTT. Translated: CASSLSGNTEAFF.

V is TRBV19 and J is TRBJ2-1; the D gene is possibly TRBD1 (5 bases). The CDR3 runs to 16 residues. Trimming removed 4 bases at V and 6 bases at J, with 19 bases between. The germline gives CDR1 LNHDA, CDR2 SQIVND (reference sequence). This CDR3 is CASSTIQAGASNEQFF. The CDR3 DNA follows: TGTGCCAGTAGTACCATCCAGGCTGGGGCCTCCAATGAGCAGTTCTTC.

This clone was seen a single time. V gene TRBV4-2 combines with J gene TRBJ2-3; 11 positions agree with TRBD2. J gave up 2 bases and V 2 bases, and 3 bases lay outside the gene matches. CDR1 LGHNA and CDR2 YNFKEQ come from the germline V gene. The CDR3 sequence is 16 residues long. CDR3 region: CASSQKLAGDTDTQYF. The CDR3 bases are TGTGCCAGCAGCCAAAAACTAGCGGGGGACACAGATACGCAGTATTTT.

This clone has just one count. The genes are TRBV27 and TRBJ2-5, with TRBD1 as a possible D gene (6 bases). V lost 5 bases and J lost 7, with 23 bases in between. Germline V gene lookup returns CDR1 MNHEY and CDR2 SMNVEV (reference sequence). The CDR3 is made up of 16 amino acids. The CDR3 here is CASSLLNQGTLRTQYF. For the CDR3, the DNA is TGTGCCAGCAGTCTTCTAAACCAAGGGACACTCCGGACCCAGTACTTC.

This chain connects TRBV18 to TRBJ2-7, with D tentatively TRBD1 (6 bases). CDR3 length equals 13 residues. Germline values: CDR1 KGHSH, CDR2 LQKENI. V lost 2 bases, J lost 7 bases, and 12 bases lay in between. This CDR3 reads CASSPTYRDEQYF. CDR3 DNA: TGTGCCAGCTCACCAACATACAGGGATGAGCAGTACTTC.

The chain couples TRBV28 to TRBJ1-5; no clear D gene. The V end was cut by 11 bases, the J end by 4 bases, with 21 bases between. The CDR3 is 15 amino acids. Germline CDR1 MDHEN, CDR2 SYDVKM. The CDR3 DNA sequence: TGTGCCGTACGAAAGGACCTCGGGAGGAATCAGCCCCAGCATTTT. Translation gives CAVRKDLGRNQPQHF. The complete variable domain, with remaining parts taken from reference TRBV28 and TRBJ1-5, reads DVKVTQSSRYLVKRTGEKVFLECVQDMDHENMFWYRQDPGLGLRLIYFSYDVKMKEKGDIPEGYSVSREKKERFSLILESASTNQTSMYLCAVRKDLGRNQPQHFGDGTRLSIL.

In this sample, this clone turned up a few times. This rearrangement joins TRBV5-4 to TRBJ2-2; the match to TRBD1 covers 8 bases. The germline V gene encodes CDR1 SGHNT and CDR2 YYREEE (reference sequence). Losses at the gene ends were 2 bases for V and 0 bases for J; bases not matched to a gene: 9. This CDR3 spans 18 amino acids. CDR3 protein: CASSFSRGRGPNTGELFF. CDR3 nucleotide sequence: TGTGCCAGCAGCTTCTCCAGGGGGCGAGGCCCGAACACCGGGGAGCTGTTTTTT.

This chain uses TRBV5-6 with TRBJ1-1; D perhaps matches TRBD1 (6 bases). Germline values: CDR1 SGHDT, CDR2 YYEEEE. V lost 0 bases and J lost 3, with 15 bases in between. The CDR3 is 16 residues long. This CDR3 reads CASSLDRGAGDTEAFF. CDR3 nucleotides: TGTGCCAGCAGCTTGGATCGGGGCGCAGGGGACACTGAAGCTTTCTTT.

The CDR3 nucleotides are TGTGCCAGCAGCTTAGCGGGGACAGGATACGAGCAGTACTTC. This encodes CASSLAGTGYEQYF. V is TRBV7-2 and J is TRBJ2-7, with TRBD1 matching over 8 bases. The CDR3 is 14 amino acids. The germline CDR1 and CDR2 sequences are SGHTA and FQGNSA. Trimming removed 0 bases from V and 4 bases from J; junction bases left unmatched: 2.

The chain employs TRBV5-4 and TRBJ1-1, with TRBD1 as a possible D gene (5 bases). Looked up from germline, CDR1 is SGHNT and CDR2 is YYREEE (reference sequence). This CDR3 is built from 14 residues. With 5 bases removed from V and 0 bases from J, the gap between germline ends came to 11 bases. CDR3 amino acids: CASRRRGLNTEAFF. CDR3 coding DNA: TGTGCCAGCAGGCGGCGGGGCTTGAACACTGAAGCTTTCTTT.

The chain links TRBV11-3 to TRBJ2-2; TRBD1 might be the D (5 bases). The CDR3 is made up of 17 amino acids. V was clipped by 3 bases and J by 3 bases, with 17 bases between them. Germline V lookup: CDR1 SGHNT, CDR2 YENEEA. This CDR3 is CASSFNAFGADTGELFF. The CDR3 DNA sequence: TGTGCCAGCAGCTTTAACGCTTTTGGGGCTGACACCGGGGAGCTGTTTTTT.